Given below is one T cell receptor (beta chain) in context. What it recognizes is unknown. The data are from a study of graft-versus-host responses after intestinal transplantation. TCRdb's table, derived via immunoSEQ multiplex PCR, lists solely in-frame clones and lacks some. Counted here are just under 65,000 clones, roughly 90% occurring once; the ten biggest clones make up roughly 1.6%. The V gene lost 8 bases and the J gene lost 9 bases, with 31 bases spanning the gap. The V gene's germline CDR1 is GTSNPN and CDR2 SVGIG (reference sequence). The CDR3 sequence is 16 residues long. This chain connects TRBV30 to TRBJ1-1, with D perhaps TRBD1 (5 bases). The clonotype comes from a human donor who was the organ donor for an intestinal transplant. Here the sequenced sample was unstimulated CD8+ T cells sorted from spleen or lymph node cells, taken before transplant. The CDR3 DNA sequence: TGTGCCGGACACCTCTCCGCCTATCCGCGGGGGAAAAAAGCTTTCTTT. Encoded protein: CAGHLSAYPRGKKAFF. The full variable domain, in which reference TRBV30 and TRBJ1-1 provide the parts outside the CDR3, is SQTIHQWPATLVQPVGSPLSLECTVEGTSNPNLYWYRQAAGRGLQLLFYSVGIGQISSEVPQNLSASRPQDRQFILSSKKLLLSDSGFYLCAGHLSAYPRGKKAFFGQGTRLTVV.